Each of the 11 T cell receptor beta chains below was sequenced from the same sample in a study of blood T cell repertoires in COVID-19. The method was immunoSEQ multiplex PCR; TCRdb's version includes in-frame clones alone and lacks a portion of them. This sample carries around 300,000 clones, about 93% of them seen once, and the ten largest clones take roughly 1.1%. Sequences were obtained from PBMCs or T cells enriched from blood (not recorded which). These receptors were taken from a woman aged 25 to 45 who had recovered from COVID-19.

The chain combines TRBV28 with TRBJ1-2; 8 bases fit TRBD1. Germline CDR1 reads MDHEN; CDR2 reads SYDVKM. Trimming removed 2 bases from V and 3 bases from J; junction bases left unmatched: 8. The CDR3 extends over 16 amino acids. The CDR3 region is CASSLPALTGDYGYTF. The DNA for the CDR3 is TGTGCCAGCAGTTTACCCGCCTTGACAGGGGACTATGGCTACACCTTC.

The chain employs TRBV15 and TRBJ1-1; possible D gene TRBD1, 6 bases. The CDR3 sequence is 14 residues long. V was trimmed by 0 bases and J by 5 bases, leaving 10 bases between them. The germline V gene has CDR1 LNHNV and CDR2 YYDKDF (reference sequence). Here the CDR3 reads CATSRDTGRTEAFF. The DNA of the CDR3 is TGTGCCACCAGCAGAGATACAGGGCGGACTGAAGCTTTCTTT.

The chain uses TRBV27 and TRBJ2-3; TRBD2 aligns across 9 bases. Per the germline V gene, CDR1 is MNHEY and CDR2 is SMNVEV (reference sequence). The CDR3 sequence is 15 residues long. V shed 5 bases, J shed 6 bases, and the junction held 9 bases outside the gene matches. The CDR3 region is CASSAGTSISDTQYF. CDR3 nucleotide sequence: TGTGCCAGCAGTGCCGGGACTAGCATATCGGATACGCAGTATTTT.

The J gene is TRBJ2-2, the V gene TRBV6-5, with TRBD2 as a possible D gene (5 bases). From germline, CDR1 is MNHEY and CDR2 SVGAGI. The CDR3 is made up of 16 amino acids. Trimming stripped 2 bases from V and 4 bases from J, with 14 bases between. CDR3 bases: TGTGCCAGCAGTTACGCCGACCTCGCGGGCACCGGGGAGCTGTTTTTT. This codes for CASSYADLAGTGELFF.

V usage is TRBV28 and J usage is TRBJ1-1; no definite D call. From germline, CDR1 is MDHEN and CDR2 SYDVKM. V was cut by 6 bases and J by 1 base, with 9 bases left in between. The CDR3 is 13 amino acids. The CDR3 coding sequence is TGTGCCAGCAGACTCACAGAGAACACTGAAGCTTTCTTT. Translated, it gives CASRLTENTEAFF. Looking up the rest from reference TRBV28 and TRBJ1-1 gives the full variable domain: DVKVTQSSRYLVKRTGEKVFLECVQDMDHENMFWYRQDPGLGLRLIYFSYDVKMKEKGDIPEGYSVSREKKERFSLILESASTNQTSMYLCASRLTENTEAFFGQGTRLTVV.

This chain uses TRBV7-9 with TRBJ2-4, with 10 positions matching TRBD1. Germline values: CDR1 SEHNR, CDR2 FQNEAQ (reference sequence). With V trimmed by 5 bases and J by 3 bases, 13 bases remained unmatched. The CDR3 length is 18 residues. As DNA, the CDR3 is TGTGCCAGCAGCAGACCGGGACAGGGGTTTTACGGCAAAAACATTCAGTACTTC. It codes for CASSRPGQGFYGKNIQYF.

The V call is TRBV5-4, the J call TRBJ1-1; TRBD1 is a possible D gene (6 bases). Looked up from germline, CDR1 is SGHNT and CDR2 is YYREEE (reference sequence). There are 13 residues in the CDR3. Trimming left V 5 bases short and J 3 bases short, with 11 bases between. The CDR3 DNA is TGTGCCAGCAGTCTGGGGGCGGACACTGAAGCTTTCTTT. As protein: CASSLGADTEAFF.

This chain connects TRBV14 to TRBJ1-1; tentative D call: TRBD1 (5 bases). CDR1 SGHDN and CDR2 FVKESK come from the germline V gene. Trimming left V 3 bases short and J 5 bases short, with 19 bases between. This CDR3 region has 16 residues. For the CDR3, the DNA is TGTGCCAGCAGCCAGGATTACGGGGACTCCGGGACTGAAGCTTTCTTT. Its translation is CASSQDYGDSGTEAFF.

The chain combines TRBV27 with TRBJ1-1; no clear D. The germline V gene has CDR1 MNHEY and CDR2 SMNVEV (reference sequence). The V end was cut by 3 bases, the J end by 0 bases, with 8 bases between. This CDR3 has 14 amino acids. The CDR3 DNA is TGTGCCAGCAGTTTCGGGGTTTTGAACACTGAAGCTTTCTTT. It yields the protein CASSFGVLNTEAFF.

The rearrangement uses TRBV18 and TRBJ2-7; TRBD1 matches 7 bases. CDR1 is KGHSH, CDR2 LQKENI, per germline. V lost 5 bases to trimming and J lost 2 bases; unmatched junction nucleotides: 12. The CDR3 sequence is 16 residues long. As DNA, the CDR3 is TGTGCCAGCTCAGACCGACAGGGCGCAACTACCTACGAGCAGTACTTC. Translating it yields CASSDRQGATTYEQYF.

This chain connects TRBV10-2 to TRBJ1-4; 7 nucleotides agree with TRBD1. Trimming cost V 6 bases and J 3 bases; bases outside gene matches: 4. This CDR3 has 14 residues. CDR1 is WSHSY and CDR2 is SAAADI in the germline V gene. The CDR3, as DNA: TGCGCCAGCAGGAGGGGGCTCGCTAATGAAAAACTGTTTTTT. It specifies CASRRGLANEKLFF.